The rows below give T cell receptor beta chains drawn from one sample of a study of T-cell memory formation after mild COVID-19. MiXCR, run by TCRdb on the 5' RACE reads, gives a single entry per CDR3 protein. The sample records about 39,000 distinct CDR3 sequences, around 6.1% being singletons. The specimen was PBMCs or a T cell subset sorted from them (not recorded which). These receptors originate from an adult who had mild COVID-19 (a few samples of this study predate the infection). Cell type and time point are not known. Each CDR3 is given with its conserved first and last residue. D genes are given only for firm matches.

d_call	v_call	j_call	cdr3_aa
NA	TRBV5-1	TRBJ2-5	CASSLSRGEETQYF
TRBD2	TRBV24-1	TRBJ2-5	CATGTSGKFGETQYF
NA	TRBV2	TRBJ1-3	CASSYDAKLEPGNTIYF
NA	TRBV14	TRBJ1-2	CASSQYRRNGYTF
TRBD1	TRBV6-2/TRBV6-3	TRBJ1-2	CASRTTGESYGYTF
TRBD1	TRBV23-1	TRBJ2-1	CASSHPDRAPSSYNEQFF
NA	TRBV12-3/TRBV12-4	TRBJ2-6	CASSPGANVLTF
NA	TRBV5-4	TRBJ2-1	CASSSQGSNEQFF
TRBD1	TRBV4-2	TRBJ2-5	CASSQDLGQAEETQYF
NA	TRBV2	TRBJ1-5	CASSVFGVNQPQHF
TRBD2	TRBV2	TRBJ2-7	CASGRELYEQYF
TRBD1	TRBV5-4	TRBJ1-2	CASMISSGGKGAVRFYGYTF
NA	TRBV12-3/TRBV12-4	TRBJ2-1	CASSKRRTNEQFF
NA	TRBV29-1	TRBJ2-7	CSVVSRKGHEQYF
NA	TRBV5-1	TRBJ2-5	CASSLGGAQETQYF
TRBD2	TRBV7-2	TRBJ2-7	CASSSSAGTSGTYEQYF